This T cell receptor (beta chain) was sequenced for a study of cytomegalovirus exposure and HLA in healthy donors. Study-level points and caveats: In a later analysis, donors in an Asian-associated ancestry cluster reportedly had fewer N-insertions in productive TCRs than the cohort mean.

PCR used 60 Vbeta primers and 13 Jbeta primers. Produced via immunoSEQ multiplex PCR; TCRdb's table is partial and in-frame only. Found here are 65,000 to 80,000 clones; the top ten clones hold 7.5%. The CDR3 runs to 14 residues. With 3 bases clipped from V and 6 bases from J, the junction kept 8 bases outside the gene matches. Germline CDR1 is SGHRS and CDR2 is YFSETQ. As regards this clone: Its antigen is unknown.

The clonotype originates from a female donor in good health and CMV-seropositive. The specimen was PBMCs. The chain has TRBV5-1 and TRBJ2-7; 8 nucleotides line up with TRBD1. The CDR3 DNA sequence: TGCGCCAGCAGCTGGGAGACAGGGGTTAGCGAGCAGTACTTC. This encodes CASSWETGVSEQYF.